The rows below give T cell receptor beta chains drawn from one sample of a study of blood T cell repertoires in COVID-19. Measured with immunoSEQ multiplex PCR; TCRdb has only the in-frame clones, and not every one. The table has around 260,000 clones, about 89% seen once. The specimen was peripheral blood. The receptors originated from a woman aged 50 to 60 with acute or convalescent COVID-19. The CDR3 runs from the conserved cysteine through the conserved F or W. The order of the fields is D gene, J gene, V gene, clone size, CDR3 protein, CDR3 DNA. A D gene is named only where the DNA matches it firmly. For some rows the clone size is stated as once, few or many, or as a class when expanded; others skip it.

d_gene: -
j_gene: TRBJ2-1
v_gene: TRBV24-1
abundance: -
CDR3aa: CATSDLKGRSQEGEQFF
CDR3nt: TGTGCCACCAGTGATTTAAAGGGGCGGAGCCAGGAAGGGGAGCAGTTCTTC

d_gene: -
j_gene: TRBJ2-5
v_gene: TRBV18
abundance: -
CDR3aa: CASSRYQETQYF
CDR3nt: TGTGCCAGCTCTCGGTACCAAGAGACCCAGTACTTC

d_gene: TRBD2
j_gene: TRBJ2-5
v_gene: TRBV9
abundance: -
CDR3aa: CASSASGSPQETQYF
CDR3nt: TGTGCCAGCAGCGCGAGCGGGAGCCCCCAAGAGACCCAGTACTTC

d_gene: TRBD2
j_gene: TRBJ2-3
v_gene: TRBV28
abundance: -
CDR3aa: CASSFGGLAGGVDTQYF
CDR3nt: TGTGCCAGCAGTTTTGGCGGACTAGCGGGAGGAGTAGATACGCAGTATTTT

d_gene: -
j_gene: TRBJ1-2
v_gene: TRBV28
abundance: -
CDR3aa: CASSLGTLLSDGYTF
CDR3nt: TGTGCCAGCAGTTTGGGGACATTATTATCGGATGGCTACACCTTC

d_gene: -
j_gene: TRBJ1-4
v_gene: TRBV27
abundance: once
CDR3aa: CASSGLEEKLFF
CDR3nt: TGTGCCAGTTCGGGACTGGAGGAAAAACTGTTTTTT

d_gene: -
j_gene: TRBJ2-5
v_gene: TRBV12-3/TRBV12-4
abundance: -
CDR3aa: CASSLAAGETQYF
CDR3nt: TGTGCCAGCAGTTTAGCGGCTGGCGAGACCCAGTACTTC

d_gene: TRBD2
j_gene: TRBJ2-1
v_gene: TRBV24-1
abundance: -
CDR3aa: CATSDLLADNEQFF
CDR3nt: TGTGCCACCAGTGATCTTCTAGCGGACAATGAGCAGTTCTTC

d_gene: -
j_gene: TRBJ2-2
v_gene: TRBV7-3
abundance: -
CDR3aa: CASSLELSGELFF
CDR3nt: TGTGCCAGCAGCTTAGAGTTGAGCGGGGAGCTGTTTTTT

d_gene: -
j_gene: TRBJ2-3
v_gene: TRBV7-3
abundance: few
CDR3aa: CASSLGPPEGGGDTQYF
CDR3nt: TGTGCCAGCAGCTTAGGCCCCCCCGAGGGGGGGGGAGATACGCAGTATTTT

d_gene: -
j_gene: TRBJ2-2
v_gene: TRBV9
abundance: -
CDR3aa: CASSVEWNPKWRTGELFF
CDR3nt: TGTGCCAGCAGCGTAGAGTGGAACCCTAAGTGGCGGACCGGGGAGCTGTTTTTT

d_gene: -
j_gene: TRBJ1-1
v_gene: TRBV28
abundance: -
CDR3aa: CASSLPQQNTEAFF
CDR3nt: TGTGCCAGCAGTTTACCCCAACAGAACACTGAAGCTTTCTTT

d_gene: -
j_gene: TRBJ1-2
v_gene: TRBV18
abundance: -
CDR3aa: CASSSGLTDYGYTF
CDR3nt: TGTGCCAGCTCCTCTGGTCTAACCGACTATGGCTACACCTTC

d_gene: -
j_gene: TRBJ2-2
v_gene: TRBV5-1
abundance: -
CDR3aa: CASSVSRGTGELFF
CDR3nt: TGCGCCAGCAGCGTCTCTCGGGGCACCGGGGAGCTGTTTTTT

d_gene: -
j_gene: TRBJ1-5
v_gene: TRBV18
abundance: -
CDR3aa: CASSEFASVNQPQHF
CDR3nt: TGTGCCAGCTCAGAGTTCGCTTCGGTCAATCAGCCCCAGCATTTT

d_gene: -
j_gene: TRBJ1-4
v_gene: TRBV5-1
abundance: few
CDR3aa: CASSLLQDATNEKLFF
CDR3nt: TGCGCCAGCAGCTTACTGCAGGATGCAACTAATGAAAAACTGTTTTTT

d_gene: TRBD2
j_gene: TRBJ2-1
v_gene: TRBV28
abundance: -
CDR3aa: CASSSPSGFYNEQFF
CDR3nt: TGTGCCAGCAGTTCCCCTAGCGGATTCTACAATGAGCAGTTCTTC

d_gene: TRBD1
j_gene: TRBJ1-2
v_gene: TRBV28
abundance: -
CDR3aa: CASSRQGSYGYTF
CDR3nt: TGTGCCAGCAGTAGACAGGGAAGCTATGGCTACACCTTC

d_gene: TRBD1
j_gene: TRBJ2-7
v_gene: TRBV5-1
abundance: -
CDR3aa: CASSGGQRIIYEQYF
CDR3nt: TGCGCCAGCAGCGGGGGACAGCGCATCATCTACGAGCAGTACTTC

d_gene: TRBD1
j_gene: TRBJ1-6
v_gene: TRBV5-8
abundance: -
CDR3aa: CASSPGTGGSLLSSPLHF
CDR3nt: TGTGCCAGCAGCCCCGGGACAGGGGGGAGTCTTCTCAGCTCACCCCTCCACTTT

d_gene: TRBD2
j_gene: TRBJ2-7
v_gene: TRBV20-1
abundance: -
CDR3aa: CSASPLAESSYEQYF
CDR3nt: TGCAGTGCTAGTCCCCTAGCGGAAAGCTCCTACGAGCAGTACTTC

d_gene: TRBD2
j_gene: TRBJ2-1
v_gene: TRBV9
abundance: -
CDR3aa: CASSVAIRSGGRTDNEQFF
CDR3nt: TGTGCCAGCAGCGTAGCTATTCGGAGCGGCGGGAGGACCGACAATGAGCAGTTCTTC

d_gene: TRBD1
j_gene: TRBJ2-2
v_gene: TRBV18
abundance: -
CDR3aa: CASSPPNRGRNTGELFF
CDR3nt: TGTGCCAGCTCCCCACCTAACAGGGGCAGGAACACCGGGGAGCTGTTTTTT

d_gene: TRBD1
j_gene: TRBJ1-4
v_gene: TRBV2
abundance: -
CDR3aa: CASRETGGSNEKLFF
CDR3nt: TGTGCCAGCAGGGAGACAGGGGGAAGTAATGAAAAACTGTTTTTT

d_gene: -
j_gene: TRBJ2-6
v_gene: TRBV12-2
abundance: -
CDR3aa: CASRLYTGRLADPSGANVLTF
CDR3nt: TGTGCAAGTCGCTTATACACGGGACGGCTAGCGGACCCCTCTGGGGCCAACGTCCTGACTTTC

d_gene: TRBD1
j_gene: TRBJ2-3
v_gene: TRBV7-2
abundance: -
CDR3aa: CASSLDGTGSLDTQYF
CDR3nt: TGTGCCAGCAGCTTAGACGGGACAGGGTCCTTAGATACGCAGTATTTT

d_gene: -
j_gene: TRBJ1-6
v_gene: TRBV18
abundance: -
CDR3aa: CASSPEWATLHF
CDR3nt: TGTGCCAGCTCACCAGAATGGGCCACCCTCCACTTT

d_gene: -
j_gene: TRBJ1-2
v_gene: TRBV7-6
abundance: -
CDR3aa: CASSFQGYGYTF
CDR3nt: TGTGCCAGCAGCTTTCAGGGTTATGGCTACACCTTC

d_gene: TRBD2
j_gene: TRBJ2-7
v_gene: TRBV7-3
abundance: -
CDR3aa: CASSLTFSGRGYEQYF
CDR3nt: TGTGCCAGCAGCTTAACGTTTAGCGGGAGGGGTTACGAGCAGTACTTC

d_gene: TRBD1
j_gene: TRBJ1-2
v_gene: TRBV6-5
abundance: -
CDR3aa: CATTQGNYGYTF
CDR3nt: TGTGCCACCACACAGGGGAACTATGGCTACACCTTC

d_gene: TRBD1
j_gene: TRBJ2-2
v_gene: TRBV18
abundance: -
CDR3aa: CASSRDRGSNTGELFF
CDR3nt: TGTGCCAGCTCACGGGACAGGGGTTCGAACACCGGGGAGCTGTTTTTT

d_gene: TRBD2
j_gene: TRBJ2-7
v_gene: TRBV28
abundance: -
CDR3aa: CASSLGRAQYEQYF
CDR3nt: TGTGCCAGCAGTTTGGGGAGGGCCCAGTACGAGCAGTACTTC

d_gene: TRBD2
j_gene: TRBJ2-1
v_gene: TRBV28
abundance: -
CDR3aa: CASSHRTRNEQFF
CDR3nt: TGTGCCAGCAGCCACCGGACTAGGAATGAGCAGTTCTTC

d_gene: -
j_gene: TRBJ2-3
v_gene: TRBV5-4
abundance: -
CDR3aa: CASSLLEADTQYF
CDR3nt: TGTGCCAGCAGCTTGTTAGAGGCAGATACGCAGTATTTT

d_gene: TRBD2
j_gene: TRBJ2-1
v_gene: TRBV6-5
abundance: -
CDR3aa: CASSYSSSGGVGQFF
CDR3nt: TGTGCCAGCAGTTACTCGTCTAGCGGGGGGGTCGGGCAGTTCTTC

d_gene: -
j_gene: TRBJ1-5
v_gene: TRBV2
abundance: -
CDR3aa: CASSEFPPDWPQHF
CDR3nt: TGTGCCAGCAGCGAGTTCCCCCCCGACTGGCCCCAGCATTTT

d_gene: TRBD1
j_gene: TRBJ2-7
v_gene: TRBV27
abundance: -
CDR3aa: CASSSAGQGNYEQYF
CDR3nt: TGTGCCAGCAGTTCGGCGGGACAGGGTAACTACGAGCAGTACTTC

d_gene: -
j_gene: TRBJ2-5
v_gene: TRBV2
abundance: -
CDR3aa: CASRYPRSGETQYF
CDR3nt: TGTGCCAGCAGATACCCTAGATCGGGGGAGACCCAGTACTTC

d_gene: -
j_gene: TRBJ1-1
v_gene: TRBV13
abundance: -
CDR3aa: CASSWLKAPTGNTEAFF
CDR3nt: TGTGCCAGCAGTTGGCTCAAGGCGCCAACAGGGAACACTGAAGCTTTCTTT

d_gene: TRBD2
j_gene: TRBJ2-1
v_gene: TRBV29-1
abundance: -
CDR3aa: CSVEDWGSGSSYNEQFF
CDR3nt: TGCAGCGTTGAAGATTGGGGTAGCGGGAGCTCCTACAATGAGCAGTTCTTC

d_gene: -
j_gene: TRBJ1-5
v_gene: TRBV12-3/TRBV12-4
abundance: -
CDR3aa: CASSLSRAQPQHF
CDR3nt: TGTGCCAGCAGTTTATCGAGGGCACAGCCCCAGCATTTT

d_gene: TRBD1
j_gene: TRBJ2-5
v_gene: TRBV10-3
abundance: -
CDR3aa: CAISMDRLQETQYF
CDR3nt: TGTGCCATCAGTATGGACAGGCTCCAAGAGACCCAGTACTTC

d_gene: -
j_gene: TRBJ1-5
v_gene: TRBV19
abundance: -
CDR3aa: CASSIVATGSNQPQHF
CDR3nt: TGTGCCAGTAGTATAGTTGCTACAGGTAGCAATCAGCCCCAGCATTTT

d_gene: -
j_gene: TRBJ1-2
v_gene: TRBV28
abundance: -
CDR3aa: CASSSEVANYGYTF
CDR3nt: TGTGCCAGCAGTTCCGAAGTAGCTAACTATGGCTACACCTTC

d_gene: TRBD1
j_gene: TRBJ2-5
v_gene: TRBV27
abundance: -
CDR3aa: CASGRTGDLQETQYF
CDR3nt: TGTGCCAGCGGTCGGACAGGTGATTTACAAGAGACCCAGTACTTC

d_gene: TRBD1
j_gene: TRBJ2-7
v_gene: TRBV29-1
abundance: -
CDR3aa: CSVKGQGFHEQYF
CDR3nt: TGCAGCGTTAAGGGACAGGGCTTCCACGAGCAGTACTTC

d_gene: -
j_gene: TRBJ2-2
v_gene: TRBV7-2
abundance: -
CDR3aa: CASSLGVSTGELFF
CDR3nt: TGTGCCAGCAGCTTAGGTGTATCCACCGGGGAGCTGTTTTTT

d_gene: -
j_gene: TRBJ2-7
v_gene: TRBV5-4
abundance: -
CDR3aa: CASSLEAEQYF
CDR3nt: TGTGCCAGCAGCTTGGAAGCCGAGCAGTACTTC

d_gene: -
j_gene: TRBJ1-5
v_gene: TRBV4-1
abundance: -
CDR3aa: CASSQRGGSDQPQHF
CDR3nt: TGCGCCAGCAGCCAGCGGGGCGGCTCGGATCAGCCCCAGCATTTT

d_gene: TRBD2
j_gene: TRBJ2-3
v_gene: TRBV11-3
abundance: once
CDR3aa: CASSLAGVTDTQYF
CDR3nt: TGTGCCAGCAGCCTAGCGGGAGTAACAGATACGCAGTATTTT

d_gene: TRBD1
j_gene: TRBJ1-3
v_gene: TRBV6-5
abundance: -
CDR3aa: CATYSPGTGGSTIYF
CDR3nt: TGTGCCACCTACAGTCCCGGGACAGGGGGCAGCACCATATATTTT

d_gene: TRBD1
j_gene: TRBJ1-3
v_gene: TRBV6-1
abundance: -
CDR3aa: CASSELRGLNGNTIYF
CDR3nt: TGTGCCAGCAGCGAATTAAGGGGGCTTAACGGAAACACCATATATTTT

d_gene: -
j_gene: TRBJ2-7
v_gene: TRBV2
abundance: -
CDR3aa: CASSEDWGVVGYEQYF
CDR3nt: TGTGCCAGCAGTGAAGATTGGGGGGTGGTCGGGTACGAGCAGTACTTC

d_gene: TRBD1
j_gene: TRBJ2-6
v_gene: TRBV19
abundance: -
CDR3aa: CASRKTGAPGANVLTF
CDR3nt: TGTGCCAGTAGGAAGACAGGGGCACCTGGGGCCAACGTCCTGACTTTC

d_gene: TRBD2
j_gene: TRBJ2-2
v_gene: TRBV5-6
abundance: once
CDR3aa: CASSQVREREGRRTGELFF
CDR3nt: TGTGCCAGCAGCCAAGTAAGAGAGCGGGAGGGCCGAAGAACCGGGGAGCTGTTTTTT

d_gene: -
j_gene: TRBJ1-1
v_gene: TRBV19
abundance: -
CDR3aa: CASSERGITEAFF
CDR3nt: TGTGCCAGTAGCGAGCGGGGGATCACTGAAGCTTTCTTT

d_gene: TRBD2
j_gene: TRBJ2-5
v_gene: TRBV6-1
abundance: once
CDR3aa: CASSWTSGRETQYF
CDR3nt: TGTGCCAGCAGTTGGACTAGCGGGAGGGAGACCCAGTACTTC

d_gene: -
j_gene: TRBJ1-5
v_gene: TRBV19
abundance: -
CDR3aa: CASSFYSGPQHF
CDR3nt: TGTGCCAGTAGTTTCTACAGCGGGCCCCAGCATTTT

d_gene: TRBD1
j_gene: TRBJ1-5
v_gene: TRBV25-1
abundance: -
CDR3aa: CASSGSTGHQPQHF
CDR3nt: TGTGCCAGCAGTGGTTCGACAGGGCATCAGCCCCAGCATTTT